The 24 T cell receptor beta chains below come from one sample, sequenced in a study of T cell repertoires in cytomegalovirus infection. TCRdb fed the reads into MiXCR, producing one record per CDR3 protein. This sample has 350,000 to 500,000 distinct CDR3 sequences; approximately 32% occur once, and the top ten carry approximately 15%. The sequencing input was PBMCs. These receptor sequences come from a human donor in good health (CMV status not recorded). Some clones in this sample may be carry-over from other donors' samples.

In its sample, this clonotype was seen a few times. The chain carries TRBV28 and TRBJ1-1; 7 bases align to TRBD1. J was trimmed by 3 bases and V by 3 bases; bases with no gene match: 7. The CDR3 sequence is 15 residues long. The germline gives CDR1 MDHEN, CDR2 SYDVKM. DNA of the CDR3: TGTGCCAGCAGTTTGACCCTGACAGGGTACACTGAAGCTTTCTTT. The encoded protein is CASSLTLTGYTEAFF.

The sample holds one count of this clonotype. The germline gene is not matched at one end of the junction; a read error may be the cause. The chain combines TRBV7-2 with TRBJ1-1, with D possibly TRBD1 on 5 matching bases. The CDR3 sequence is 17 residues long. Germline V CDR1 and CDR2: SGHTA, FQGNSA. CDR3 protein: CASIPRGASVMGSEDFF. The CDR3 bases are TGCGCCAGCATCCCTCGTGGGGCCTCCGTTATGGGGTCGGAAGATTTCTTT.

The chain employs TRBV7-6 and TRBJ1-2; 7 bases fit TRBD1. Germline V gives CDR1 SGHVS, CDR2 FNYEAQ. This CDR3 has 12 amino acids. With V trimmed by 4 bases and J by 8 bases, 4 bases remained unmatched. CDR3 DNA: TGTGCCAGCAGCTGGGACAGTAGAGGCTACACCTTC. Protein product: CASSWDSRGYTF.

V is TRBV10-2 and J is TRBJ1-2; possible D gene TRBD1, 5 bases. The CDR3 runs to 14 residues. From germline, CDR1 is WSHSY and CDR2 SAAADI. V was pared by 4 bases and J by 7 bases, with 16 bases between. The CDR3: CASSGSGLRSGYTF. The CDR3 coding sequence is TGCGCCAGCAGTGGTTCGGGACTCCGTTCTGGCTACACCTTC.

The sample holds a few counts of this clonotype. The J gene is TRBJ2-1, the V gene TRBV4-1; D gene uncertain. V was trimmed by 0 bases and J by 10 bases, leaving 7 bases between them. This CDR3 is built from 12 residues. CDR1 MGHRA and CDR2 YSYEKL come from the germline V gene. CDR3 protein: CASSQDSREQFF. The CDR3 nucleotides read TGCGCCAGCAGCCAAGATAGTCGGGAGCAGTTCTTC.

The V and J genes are TRBV6-1 and TRBJ1-1; 10 nucleotides align to TRBD1. Germline V gene data show CDR1 as MNHNS and CDR2 as SASEGT. The ends lost 3 bases at V and 2 bases at J; junction bases unmatched: 3. The CDR3 is made up of 15 amino acids. The CDR3 protein is CASSEWDRGNTEAFF. CDR3 bases: TGTGCCAGCAGTGAGTGGGACAGGGGAAACACTGAAGCTTTCTTT.

To note about this clonotype: One end of the junction varies from germline; a read error may be responsible. The chain joins TRBV11-2 to TRBJ2-1; TRBD2 agrees at 12 bases. The CDR3 has 17 residues. Germline values: CDR1 SGHAT, CDR2 FQNNGV. CDR3 amino acids: CARSSPGLAGGQGAQFF. DNA for the CDR3: TGTGCCAGAAGCTCGCCGGGGCTAGCGGGGGGGCAAGGTGCGCAGTTCTTC. Looking up the rest from reference TRBV11-2 and TRBJ2-1 gives the full variable domain: EAGVAQSPRYKIIEKRQSVAFWCNPISGHATLYWYQQILGQGPKLLIQFQNNGVVDDSQLPKDRFSAERLKGVDSTLKIQPAKLEDSAVYLCARSSPGLAGGQGAQFFGPGTRLTVL.

The chain recombines TRBV5-4 with TRBJ1-1, with 7 nucleotides matching TRBD1. There are 14 residues in the CDR3. Trimming at V came to 4 bases and at J to 5 bases, leaving 8 bases not matched to a gene. Germline-derived CDR1 and CDR2 are SGHNT and YYREEE (reference sequence). CDR3 DNA sequence: TGTGCCAGCAGCACAGAGGTGACAGGGACTGAAGCTTTCTTT. The encoded protein is CASSTEVTGTEAFF.

This clonotype was counted a few times. The chain recombines TRBV27 with TRBJ2-1; the match to TRBD2 covers 10 bases. The germline V gene has CDR1 MNHEY and CDR2 SMNVEV (reference sequence). The length of the CDR3 is 15 residues. The trim removed 4 bases at V and 6 bases at J, leaving 6 bases unmatched. CDR3 coding DNA: TGTGCCAGCAGTTGGCTAGCGGGGGCGGGCAATGAGCAGTTCTTC. This codes for CASSWLAGAGNEQFF.

This clonotype has only a few counts. This chain links TRBV5-1 with TRBJ1-1; 9 bases are shared with TRBD1. From germline, CDR1 is SGHRS and CDR2 YFSETQ. J lost 4 bases, V lost 5 bases, and 9 bases had no gene match. The CDR3 loop spans 15 amino acids. The CDR3: CASRRTGAPATEAFF. The CDR3 region has the DNA TGCGCCAGCAGGAGGACAGGGGCCCCGGCCACTGAAGCTTTCTTT.

This clonotype has at least ten counts. The chain carries TRBV12-5 and TRBJ1-2, with D possibly matching TRBD1 (5 bases). V was trimmed by 0 bases and J by 4 bases, leaving 15 bases between them. The CDR3 has 16 residues. The germline CDR1 and CDR2 sequences are LGHNT and FRNRAP. The CDR3 is CASGLVRLGQVYGYTF. For the CDR3, the DNA is TGTGCTAGTGGTTTGGTTCGATTGGGGCAGGTCTATGGCTACACCTTC.

The genes are TRBV6-5 and TRBJ2-5; D possibly matches TRBD1 or TRBD2 (5 bases each). The CDR3 is made up of 17 amino acids. V was shortened by 4 bases and J by 1 base, with 19 bases between the two germline ends. CDR1 and CDR2 from the germline V gene are MNHEY and SVGAGI. Written as DNA, the CDR3 is TGTGCCAGCAGTTTCCTCGGGGCAGGTCCCTTCCAAGAGACCCAGTACTTC. It encodes CASSFLGAGPFQETQYF.

This clonotype was seen many times. V usage is TRBV7-6 and J usage is TRBJ2-7; no firm D call. In germline, CDR1 is SGHVS, CDR2 FNYEAQ. The V and J ends lost 5 bases and 2 bases respectively, with 7 bases between them. The CDR3 is 12 amino acids. This CDR3 is CASSVLAYEQYF. DNA of the CDR3: TGTGCCAGCAGCGTTTTAGCCTACGAGCAGTACTTC.

This clonotype was recorded only once. A much larger clone is a single base away; this may be a read error. This chain connects TRBV7-3 to TRBJ2-3; 8 bases are shared with TRBD1. The germline V gene has CDR1 SGHTA and CDR2 FQGTGA. This CDR3 contains 16 residues. CDR3 in amino acids: CASSVTPTGGTDTQYF. CDR3 nucleotide sequence: TGTGCCAGCAGCGTAACCCCGACAGGGGGCACAGATACGCAGTATTTT.

The genes are TRBV9 and TRBJ1-5; D call uncertain. Trimming shortened V by 2 bases and J by 7 bases, and 28 bases separated the two germline ends. The CDR3 consists of 19 residues. Germline values: CDR1 SGDLS, CDR2 YYNGEE. In DNA form, the CDR3 reads TGTGCCAGCAGCGTGCCCCCGGAGACACCGACCTACCGTAGGCAGCCCCAGCATTTT. It codes for CASSVPPETPTYRRQPQHF.

This clonotype was found many times. The CDR3 region is CASTKGGASGYTF. The CDR3, as DNA: TGTGCCAGCACCAAAGGGGGGGCCTCTGGCTACACCTTC. The gene calls are TRBV28 and TRBJ1-2, with a tentative D call TRBD1 (6 bases). CDR3 size: 13 residues. The germline gives CDR1 MDHEN, CDR2 SYDVKM. Trimming shortened V by 7 bases and J by 7 bases, and 16 bases separated the two germline ends.

Concerning this clonotype: A read error is possible here, since a much larger clone lies one base away. The chain links TRBV6-5 to TRBJ1-2; D not certain. The germline gives CDR1 MNHEY, CDR2 SVGAGI. The CDR3 spans 17 residues. Trimming took 5 bases from V and 1 from J, leaving 20 bases between them. CDR3 in DNA: TGTGCCAGCAGTGACTTATGGCAAATAGGCATTAACTATGGCTACACCTTC. Translation: CASSDLWQIGINYGYTF.

This clonotype was detected a few times. The V and J genes are TRBV7-2 and TRBJ2-7; 8 bases are a match to TRBD2. Germline-derived CDR1 and CDR2 are SGHTA and FQGNSA. The J segment lost 3 bases and the V segment lost 5 bases, leaving 9 bases of the junction unmatched. This CDR3 contains 15 residues. The CDR3 spells CASSPKAGAGYEQYF. Here the CDR3 DNA reads TGTGCCAGCAGCCCAAAAGCGGGGGCGGGCTACGAGCAGTACTTC.

The chain employs TRBV10-3 and TRBJ2-3; TRBD1 aligns across 12 bases. Germline V gives CDR1 ENHRY, CDR2 SYGVKD. V trimming: 4 bases; J trimming: 6 bases; junction bases outside the gene matches: 14. The CDR3 has 18 amino acids. Here the CDR3 reads CAISGTYRDRGRDDTQYF. The CDR3 nucleotides are TGTGCCATCAGTGGCACTTACCGGGACAGGGGGCGCGATGATACGCAGTATTTT.

This clonotype has a single count. One junction end disagrees with the germline gene, perhaps due to a read error. The rearrangement links TRBV11-3 to TRBJ1-1; D is uncertain. CDR1 and CDR2 from the germline V gene are SGHNT and YENEEA. CDR3 size: 14 residues. The CDR3 nucleotides are TGTGCCAGCAGCTTAAACGGGGAGAACACTGAAGCTCTCTTT. Translating gives CASSLNGENTEALF.

This clonotype has ten or more counts. V and J are TRBV7-8 and TRBJ1-6; D is unclear. Germline V lookup: CDR1 SGHVS, CDR2 FQNEAQ. Between the trimmed V and J ends, which lost 5 bases and 5 bases, there was a span of 4 bases. CDR3 size: 12 residues. The CDR3 nucleotides are TGTGCCAGCAGCAGAGATAATTCACCCCTCCACTTT. Protein product: CASSRDNSPLHF.

The J gene is TRBJ2-3, the V gene TRBV19; 12 nucleotides match TRBD2. The germline CDR1 and CDR2 sequences are LNHDA and SQIVND (reference sequence). V trimming: 5 bases; J trimming: 2 bases; junction bases outside the gene matches: 11. CDR3 length: 18 residues. DNA of the CDR3: TGTGCCAGTAGTCCCGACCTCGGACTAGCGGGGACCACAGATACGCAGTATTTT. Its protein product is CASSPDLGLAGTTDTQYF.

This clonotype has more than one count but fewer than ten. This rearrangement joins TRBV6-2 or TRBV6-3 to TRBJ1-1, with 9 bases fitting TRBD1. V trimming: 4 bases; J trimming: 0 bases; junction bases outside the gene matches: 3. CDR3 length: 15 residues. Germline-derived CDR1 and CDR2 are MNHEY and SVGEGT. The CDR3 nucleotides read TGTGCCAGCAGTTCCGGGACAGGGTTGAACACTGAAGCTTTCTTT. Its translation: CASSSGTGLNTEAFF.

This clonotype has ten or more counts. This chain joins TRBV7-7 and TRBJ2-3, with 8 positions matching TRBD2. The CDR3 is made up of 15 amino acids. V shed 5 bases and J 2 bases; nucleotides not matched to a gene: 6. Germline V gene lookup returns CDR1 SSHAT and CDR2 FNYEAQ (reference sequence). The DNA for the CDR3 is TGTGCCAGCAGCCCGCGGGGGGCGCTCACAGATACGCAGTATTTT. This codes for CASSPRGALTDTQYF.